This TCR beta chain was profiled in a study of graft-versus-host responses after intestinal transplantation. Regarding the study as a whole: Recipient marrow held GvH clones, some first seen in ileum or blood.

Profiling relied on immunoSEQ multiplex PCR, and the TCRdb table lists in-frame clones only, not all of them. The sample lists roughly 110,000 clones, 85% to 95% occurring once. Comment on this clone: Its antigen is currently unknown.

V was pared by 0 bases and J by 6 bases, with 1 base of the junction left unmatched. Germline CDR1 and CDR2: LGHNA and YSLEER. This CDR3 is 14 amino acids long. This chain connects TRBV4-3 to TRBJ2-1, with TRBD2 matching 8 bases. The material sequenced was unstimulated CD8+ T cells sorted from spleen or lymph node cells, taken before transplant. The origin of this receptor is a human donor who was the organ donor for an intestinal transplant. CDR3 residues: CASSQDREGNEQFF. The CDR3 DNA follows: TGCGCCAGCAGCCAAGATCGGGAGGGCAATGAGCAGTTCTTC.